These 17 T cell receptor beta chains share one sample of origin, sequenced in a study of PD-L1 blockade in urothelial cancer. Assay used: immunoSEQ multiplex PCR; TCRdb lists only in-frame clones, some missing. The data contain about 63,000 clones, more than 80% of them singletons. Documented time point: pretreatment peripheral blood. This sample comprised PBMCs, obtained around atezolizumab (anti-PD-L1) treatment. These receptors originate from a man aged 65-85 years with urothelial cancer.

The chain links TRBV27 to TRBJ2-2; D is perhaps TRBD1 (6 bases). The CDR3 totals 14 residues. V was shortened by 5 bases and J by 2 bases, with 9 bases between the two germline ends. Germline loops: CDR1 MNHEY, CDR2 SMNVEV (reference sequence). In nucleotides, the CDR3 is TGTGCCAGCAGTAGACAGGTTAACACCGGGGAGCTGTTTTTT. Its protein is CASSRQVNTGELFF.

V is TRBV25-1 and J is TRBJ2-7; 7 nucleotides line up with TRBD1. This CDR3 has 15 amino acids. CDR1 and CDR2 from the germline V gene are MGHDK and SYGVNS. V was clipped by 2 bases and J by 0 bases; unmatched bases: 4. The CDR3 region is CASSETGALSYEQYF. DNA for the CDR3: TGTGCCAGCAGTGAAACAGGGGCCCTCTCCTACGAGCAGTACTTC.

The V gene is TRBV19, the J gene TRBJ1-5; D remains ambiguous. The CDR3 sequence is 15 residues long. Looked up from germline, CDR1 is LNHDA and CDR2 is SQIVND (reference sequence). With 4 bases removed from V and 0 bases from J, the gap between germline ends came to 10 bases. DNA of the CDR3: TGTGCCAGTAGTAGCAGGCCCTCTAGCAATCAGCCCCAGCATTTT. As protein: CASSSRPSSNQPQHF.

J is TRBJ2-3 and V is TRBV7-9, with TRBD2 matching over 12 bases. J was trimmed by 2 bases and V by 4 bases; bases with no gene match: 4. From germline, CDR1 is SEHNR and CDR2 FQNEAQ (reference sequence). The CDR3 has 16 residues. Here the CDR3 reads CASSSRTSGITDTQYF. As DNA, the CDR3 is TGTGCCAGCAGCTCCCGGACTAGCGGGATCACAGATACGCAGTATTTT.

The rearrangement joins TRBV5-6 to TRBJ2-1, with 10 positions matching TRBD2. This CDR3 comprises 13 residues. The trim removed 3 bases at V and 15 bases at J, leaving 9 bases unmatched. Germline V gene lookup returns CDR1 SGHDT and CDR2 YYEEEE. The CDR3 nucleotides read TGTGCCAGCAGCTCCTTAGCGGGGGGCCGGTGGTTCTTC. This gives the protein CASSSLAGGRWFF.

In its sample, this clone was seen once. V gene TRBV6-1 combines with J gene TRBJ1-1, with D tentatively TRBD1 (6 bases). CDR3 length: 11 amino acids. V lost 7 bases and J 3 bases, leaving 6 bases between the germline ends. CDR1 and CDR2 from the germline V gene are MNHNS and SASEGT. In nucleotides, the CDR3 is TGTGCCAGCACAGGGGACACTGAAGCTTTCTTT. This codes for CASTGDTEAFF.

The chain has TRBV30 and TRBJ1-5, with a possible D match to TRBD1 (6 bases). The germline gives CDR1 GTSNPN, CDR2 SVGIG (reference sequence). Trimming took 2 bases from V and 9 from J, leaving 14 bases between them. The CDR3 covers 13 residues. The CDR3 loop is CAWSRGGPRPQHF. The CDR3 nucleotides read TGTGCCTGGAGTAGGGGGGGCCCTAGGCCCCAGCATTTT.

The rearrangement joins TRBV6-5 to TRBJ1-3; 7 nucleotides line up with TRBD1. The V and J ends lost 6 bases and 4 bases, in that order; junction bases with no gene match: 9. This CDR3 has 15 residues. CDR1 MNHEY and CDR2 SVGAGI come from the germline V gene. CDR3 region: CASSQRQGAGNTIYF. CDR3 DNA: TGTGCCAGCAGCCAGAGACAGGGTGCCGGAAACACCATATATTTT.

The chain joins TRBV5-1 to TRBJ2-3; a weak D match, TRBD2 (5 bases). Trimming cost V 0 bases and J 2 bases, with 7 bases left between them. Germline V CDR1 and CDR2: SGHRS, YFSETQ. There are 14 residues in the CDR3. The CDR3 is CASSLAGSTDTQYF. The CDR3 nucleotides read TGCGCCAGCAGCTTGGCGGGGTCCACAGATACGCAGTATTTT.

The chain links TRBV2 to TRBJ2-3; the match to TRBD2 covers 7 bases. The trim removed 8 bases at V and 4 bases at J, leaving 9 bases unmatched. Germline CDR1 reads SNHLY; CDR2 reads FYNNEI. The CDR3 is 14 residues long. CDR3 bases: TGTGCCAGCGAGATAGCGGGTATCGCAGATACGCAGTATTTT. It encodes CASEIAGIADTQYF.

The V call is TRBV6-6, the J call TRBJ1-4; a weak D match, TRBD1 (5 bases). Looked up from germline, CDR1 is MNHNY and CDR2 is SVGAGI (reference sequence). This CDR3 has 15 amino acids. Trimming removed 6 bases at V and 5 bases at J, with 16 bases between. CDR3 loop: CASRPNGGENEKLFF. The CDR3 DNA is TGTGCCAGCAGACCTAATGGGGGGGAGAATGAAAAACTGTTTTTT.

The chain employs TRBV4-1 and TRBJ1-1; 9 nucleotides line up with TRBD1. With V trimmed by 2 bases and J by 10 bases, 20 bases remained unmatched. CDR3 length: 18 residues. Germline lookup yields CDR1 MGHRA and CDR2 YSYEKL. The CDR3 DNA is TGCGCCAGCAGCCAAAGAGGTATGGTCCGGGACAGGGACATAGGAGCTTTCTTT. Its protein product is CASSQRGMVRDRDIGAFF.

The chain combines TRBV15 with TRBJ2-5; TRBD2 agrees at 12 bases. This CDR3 has 16 residues. The J segment lost 1 base and the V segment lost 3 bases, leaving 3 bases of the junction unmatched. The germline V gene has CDR1 LNHNV and CDR2 YYDKDF (reference sequence). The CDR3 bases are TGTGCCACCAGCAGCGGACTAGCGGGAACCCAAGAGACCCAGTACTTC. This codes for CATSSGLAGTQETQYF.

V gene TRBV7-8 combines with J gene TRBJ2-1; TRBD2 matches 12 bases. CDR3 length equals 16 residues. Germline assignment: CDR1 SGHVS and CDR2 FQNEAQ. J gave up 8 bases and V 1 base, and 6 bases lay outside the gene matches. This chain's CDR3 is CASSLEGLAGSYEQFF. The DNA for the CDR3 is TGTGCCAGCAGCTTAGAAGGACTAGCGGGAAGCTATGAGCAGTTCTTC.

This clone has just a few counts. One junction end disagrees with the germline gene, perhaps due to a read error. This chain connects TRBV6-1 to TRBJ2-7, with D possibly matching TRBD1 (6 bases). The CDR3 covers 14 residues. The germline V gene has CDR1 MNHNS and CDR2 SASEGT. The DNA of the CDR3 is TGTGCCAGCAGGGAAGCGCAGGGGACCTACGAGCAGTACTTC. Translating gives CASREAQGTYEQYF.

CDR3 DNA sequence: TGTGCCAGCAGCGTAGGGACTAGCGGGCGCCAAGAGACCCAGTACTTC. Amino acids: CASSVGTSGRQETQYF. This sequence joins TRBV9 and TRBJ2-5; 11 nucleotides agree with TRBD2. Germline V gene data show CDR1 as SGDLS and CDR2 as YYNGEE. The J segment lost 1 base and the V segment lost 0 bases, leaving 2 bases of the junction unmatched. The CDR3 sequence is 16 residues long. Full variable domain (remainder filled in from reference TRBV9 and TRBJ2-5): DSGVTQTPKHLITATGQRVTLRCSPRSGDLSVYWYQQSLDQGLQFLIQYYNGEERAKGNILERFSAQQFPDLHSELNLSSLELGDSALYFCASSVGTSGRQETQYFGPGTRLLVL.

This clone was recorded once. This chain uses TRBV25-1 with TRBJ2-6; D remains ambiguous. Trimming stripped 8 bases from V and 4 bases from J, with 9 bases between. The CDR3 spans 13 residues. Per germline, CDR1 MGHDK and CDR2 SYGVNS. CDR3 region: CASPYSGANVLTF. CDR3 in DNA: TGTGCCAGCCCTTACTCCGGGGCCAACGTCCTGACTTTC.